The following is a T cell receptor (beta chain) sequence with its context. These data originate in a study of cytomegalovirus exposure and HLA in healthy donors. Trimming took 4 bases from V and 0 from J, leaving 9 bases between them. The CDR3 extends over 15 amino acids. Germline V CDR1 and CDR2: LNHDA, SQIVND (reference sequence). Measured with immunoSEQ multiplex PCR; TCRdb has only the in-frame clones, and not every one. In the table there are about 400,000 clones, 75% to 90% of which are singletons. This receptor was taken from a woman between 18 and 29 years old in good health and CMV-seronegative. The sequenced sample was PBMCs. The chain combines TRBV19 with TRBJ1-4; D gene unclear. CDR3: CASSSRHSTNEKLFF. The CDR3, as DNA: TGTGCCAGTAGTAGTCGACATTCAACTAATGAAAAACTGTTTTTT.